A single sample gave rise to the 5 T cell receptor beta chains below, sequenced in a study of regulatory T cells in long-lasting Graves disease. The TCR beta library used iRepertoire HTBI primers with Arm-PCR amplification of CDR3. MiXCR was run by TCRdb on the multiplex PCR reads, yielding one entry per CDR3 protein. The sample yields about 660,000 distinct CDR3 sequences, around 30% seen once. Time point specified: persistent/refractory GD, antithyroid drugs over 5 years with positive TRAb. The TCR library was prepared using RNA isolated from PBMCs. The sample here was peripheral blood mononuclear cells (PBMCs), taken when the disease was refractory, from a patient treated with antithyroid drugs. The source of these receptors is a female donor with Graves disease.

This clonotype appeared a few times. The chain recombines TRBV20-1 with TRBJ1-1, with D tentatively TRBD1 (6 bases). Trimming left V 7 bases short and J 3 bases short, with 15 bases between. Germline V lookup: CDR1 DFQATT, CDR2 SNEGSKA (reference sequence). This CDR3 is 13 amino acids long. The CDR3: CSVQGGKYTEAFF. CDR3 nucleotide sequence: TGCAGTGTACAGGGCGGGAAGTACACTGAAGCTTTCTTT.

V gene TRBV19 combines with J gene TRBJ1-1; tentatively, D is TRBD1 (6 bases). Looked up from germline, CDR1 is LNHDA and CDR2 is SQIVND (reference sequence). The CDR3 has 13 amino acids. Trimming stripped 8 bases from V and 1 base from J, with 11 bases between. The CDR3 bases are TGTGCCAGTGCCCCGACAGGGAACACTGAAGCTTTCTTT. Its translation: CASAPTGNTEAFF.

The chain joins TRBV12-3 or TRBV12-4 to TRBJ2-1; TRBD1 aligns across 9 bases. The length of the CDR3 is 13 residues. J gave up 9 bases and V 5 bases, and 5 bases lay outside the gene matches. CDR3 in DNA: TGTGCCAGCAGTCCCACAGGGGGCGTTGAGCAGTTCTTC. The encoded protein is CASSPTGGVEQFF.

This clonotype occurred a few times. The chain uses TRBV20-1 and TRBJ2-5; 9 bases are shared with TRBD2. This CDR3 has 17 amino acids. With V trimmed by 3 bases and J by 5 bases, 16 bases remained unmatched. Germline V CDR1 and CDR2: DFQATT, SNEGSKA (reference sequence). CDR3 sequence (DNA): TGCAGTGCTAGGCCCTATCCCGCGGGAGGGCCGAGGGAGACCCAGTACTTC. Its protein product is CSARPYPAGGPRETQYF.

This clonotype was recorded many times. The chain recombines TRBV5-1 with TRBJ1-1; 7 nucleotides agree with TRBD1. Germline CDR1 and CDR2: SGHRS and YFSETQ. J was trimmed by 0 bases and V by 4 bases; bases with no gene match: 6. This CDR3 has 15 residues. CDR3 coding DNA: TGCGCCAGCAGCCCCCGACAGGGATTGAACACTGAAGCTTTCTTT. Protein: CASSPRQGLNTEAFF.